This entry lists 29 T cell receptor beta chains sequenced from one sample in a study of CD8+CD57+ T cells in acquired aplastic anemia. Both TCR beta VDJ combination and CDR3 sequence profiling were carried out. Genomic DNA was the template for this profiling. One entry per CDR3 protein results from TCRdb running MiXCR on the reads. The data show about 200,000 distinct CDR3 sequences, more than 55% seen once. The patients chosen for sequencing had shown expansion of CD8+CD57+ cells (detected by flow cytometry). What was sequenced was sorted CD4+, CD8+, or CD8+CD57+ T cells (not recorded which) from PBMCs. These receptors were collected from a human donor with aplastic anemia.

Only one count was recorded for this clonotype. Its ends do not fully match the called genes, so a read error is possible. The chain combines TRBV24-1 with TRBJ1-5, with D perhaps matching TRBD1 (6 bases). Germline CDR1 is KGHDR and CDR2 is SFDVKD. The CDR3 covers 17 residues. The CDR3 sequence: CATSDQGRGFYNEPQHF. The CDR3 DNA is TGTGCCACCAGTGATCAGGGCAGGGGTTTCTACAATGAGCCCCAGCATTTT.

DNA for the CDR3: TGTGCCACCAGCAGAGGGGAAACTCAGGGGCCCATTCAGTACTTC. Protein sequence: CATSRGETQGPIQYF. The chain combines TRBV15 with TRBJ2-4; possible D gene TRBD1, 6 bases. Germline V gene sequence: CDR1 LNHNV, CDR2 YYDKDF (reference sequence). The CDR3 spans 15 residues. Trimming left V 1 base short and J 9 bases short, with 16 bases between.

This clonotype has just one count. The chain couples TRBV24-1 to TRBJ2-1, with 12 bases fitting TRBD1. This CDR3 has 13 amino acids. Germline V CDR1 and CDR2: KGHDR, SFDVKD. Unmatched junction bases numbered 7, after V lost 10 bases and J lost 10 bases. The CDR3 DNA is TGTGCCACTGCGGGACAGGGGGCGCGGGAGCAGTTCTTC. Encoded protein: CATAGQGAREQFF.

This clonotype was counted a single time. This chain uses TRBV19 with TRBJ1-1; a weak D match, TRBD1 (5 bases). The V and J ends lost 4 bases and 6 bases respectively, with 15 bases between them. This CDR3 has 14 residues. The germline CDR1 and CDR2 sequences are LNHDA and SQIVND (reference sequence). CDR3 DNA: TGTGCCAGTAGTAGGGGGGGGTCGTTGGCTGAAGCTTTCTTT. Translating gives CASSRGGSLAEAFF.

The sample holds many counts of this clonotype. The V and J genes are TRBV13 and TRBJ2-2; D call uncertain. The germline V gene encodes CDR1 PRHDT and CDR2 FYEKMQ (reference sequence). Deletions cut 0 bases from V and 1 base from J, with 6 bases between. This CDR3 is built from 15 residues. DNA for the CDR3: TGTGCCAGCAGCTTAGGACACCGGAACACCGGGGAGCTGTTTTTT. Translation: CASSLGHRNTGELFF. The complete variable domain, with remaining parts taken from reference TRBV13 and TRBJ2-2, reads AAGVIQSPRHLIKEKRETATLKCYPIPRHDTVYWYQQGPGQDPQFLISFYEKMQSDKGSIPDRFSAQQFSDYHSELNMSSLELGDSALYFCASSLGHRNTGELFFGEGSRLTVL.

This chain uses TRBV7-9 with TRBJ2-3; possibly TRBD2 for D (6 bases). Looked up from germline, CDR1 is SEHNR and CDR2 is FQNEAQ (reference sequence). Trimming removed 3 bases at V and 0 bases at J, with 19 bases between. This CDR3 is 18 amino acids long. The CDR3 DNA follows: TGTGCCAGCAGCTTGAAGAGGGCGGGACCCGAAAGCACAGATACGCAGTATTTT. This translates into CASSLKRAGPESTDTQYF.

The genes are TRBV20-1 and TRBJ1-3, with unresolved D. V was clipped by 0 bases and J by 2 bases, with 11 bases between them. The CDR3 runs to 15 residues. Germline V CDR1 and CDR2: DFQATT, SNEGSKA (reference sequence). The CDR3 DNA follows: TGCAGTGCTAGAGATCCATGGGGTCCTGGAAACACCATATATTTT. Amino acid sequence: CSARDPWGPGNTIYF.

This clonotype came up a few times. CDR3 amino acids: CASNGGGEETQYF. The DNA of the CDR3 is TGTGCCAGTAACGGCGGGGGGGAGGAGACCCAGTACTTC. The chain is built from TRBV19 and TRBJ2-5; 9 bases match TRBD2. There are 13 residues in the CDR3. Germline CDR1 and CDR2: LNHDA and SQIVND (reference sequence). With 7 bases clipped from V and 5 bases from J, the junction kept 5 bases outside the gene matches.

This chain joins TRBV20-1 and TRBJ1-2; D is perhaps TRBD1 (5 bases). Between the trimmed V and J ends, which lost 3 bases and 8 bases, there was a span of 13 bases. CDR3 length: 12 residues. Germline V gene data show CDR1 as DFQATT and CDR2 as SNEGSKA (reference sequence). The CDR3 DNA reads as TGCAGTGCTAGCCTAGGGACCCTCGGCTACACCTTC. Its translation: CSASLGTLGYTF.

DNA of the CDR3: TGCAGTGCTAGTTCACCTGACACTGAAGCTTTCTTT. Encoded protein: CSASSPDTEAFF. The gene calls are TRBV20-1 and TRBJ1-1; D remains unclear. The CDR3 has 12 residues. Trimming removed 3 bases at V and 3 bases at J, with 8 bases between. In germline, CDR1 is DFQATT, CDR2 SNEGSKA (reference sequence).

DNA of the CDR3: TGTGCCAGCAGTGAAGATCTAAGTATGGGGCAGTACTTC. Translating it yields CASSEDLSMGQYF. V usage is TRBV2 and J usage is TRBJ2-7; no firm D call. Germline CDR1 SNHLY, CDR2 FYNNEI. V dropped 1 base and J dropped 9 bases, with 13 bases sitting between them. The CDR3 covers 13 residues.

This clonotype was found a few times. This chain links TRBV2 with TRBJ1-6, with 7 bases fitting TRBD1. The germline CDR1 and CDR2 sequences are SNHLY and FYNNEI. V lost 6 bases and J lost 6; bases outside the gene matches: 5. The CDR3 sequence is 14 residues long. The CDR3 spells CASRKTGTNSPLHF. The CDR3 DNA reads as TGTGCCAGCAGAAAGACAGGGACTAATTCACCCCTCCACTTT.

V usage is TRBV29-1 and J usage is TRBJ2-7; the D is unclear. The CDR3 contains 12 residues. The V gene lost 4 bases and the J gene lost 5 bases, with 12 bases spanning the gap. Germline V gene sequence: CDR1 SQVTM, CDR2 ANQGSEA. Here the CDR3 DNA reads TGCAGCGTTGGGTCCGTCCTCCACGAGCAGTACTTC. It specifies CSVGSVLHEQYF.

The chain recombines TRBV7-8 with TRBJ1-5; 7 bases match TRBD1. V dropped 4 bases and J dropped 6; count of bases not matched to a gene: 6. This CDR3 region has 14 residues. Germline lookup yields CDR1 SGHVS and CDR2 FQNEAQ. The CDR3 loop reads CASSSGQNSQPQHF. The CDR3 nucleotides are TGTGCCAGCAGCTCGGGACAGAATTCTCAGCCCCAGCATTTT.

The gene calls are TRBV5-6 and TRBJ2-5; maybe TRBD2 (5 bases). V was pared by 3 bases and J by 5 bases, with 14 bases between. The CDR3 is 14 amino acids. In germline, CDR1 is SGHDT, CDR2 YYEEEE. The CDR3 bases are TGTGCCAGCAGCTCCGAGGCGGGCTGGGAGACCCAGTACTTC. Protein product: CASSSEAGWETQYF.

The chain joins TRBV30 to TRBJ1-1, with D uncertain. This CDR3 has 13 amino acids. Germline CDR1 is GTSNPN and CDR2 is SVGIG (reference sequence). Trimming left V 4 bases short and J 3 bases short, with 12 bases between. The CDR3 region has the DNA TGTGCCTGGATTGTACAGAAGTACACTGAAGCTTTCTTT. This translates into CAWIVQKYTEAFF.

The rearrangement links TRBV2 to TRBJ2-5, with 11 positions matching TRBD1. CDR1 is SNHLY, CDR2 FYNNEI, per germline. This CDR3 is 16 amino acids long. Unmatched junction bases numbered 11, after V lost 6 bases and J lost 5 bases. The CDR3 DNA reads as TGTGCCAGCAGCTTAGCCCGGACAGGGGGCGGCGAGACCCAGTACTTC. It translates to CASSLARTGGGETQYF.

This clonotype was seen many times. The chain links TRBV5-1 to TRBJ2-7, with 8 bases that match TRBD1. V shed 5 bases, J shed 6 bases, and the junction held 13 bases outside the gene matches. This CDR3 is 15 amino acids long. Germline V gene data show CDR1 as SGHRS and CDR2 as YFSETQ. This CDR3 reads CASRIGEDRVSEQYF. The DNA of the CDR3 is TGCGCCAGCAGGATAGGGGAGGACAGGGTGTCCGAGCAGTACTTC.

The chain recombines TRBV7-6 with TRBJ2-6, with TRBD1 matching 8 bases. Germline V CDR1 and CDR2: SGHVS, FNYEAQ. The junction had 17 bases not matched to a gene; V was cut back by 1 base and J by 3 bases. The CDR3 is made up of 21 amino acids. CDR3 region: CASSLGSDRGLPSVGANVLTF. CDR3 coding DNA: TGTGCCAGCAGCTTAGGATCCGACAGGGGTCTTCCTTCGGTTGGGGCCAACGTCCTGACTTTC.

The CDR3 DNA follows: TGTGCCAGCAGTGTGGAAGGCCTGAGCAATCAGCCCCAGCATTTT. This translates into CASSVEGLSNQPQHF. This chain links TRBV6-4 with TRBJ1-5, with unresolved D. V was clipped by 4 bases and J by 1 base, with 11 bases between them. The CDR3 length is 15 residues. The germline CDR1 and CDR2 sequences are MRHNA and SNTAGT.

Note on this clonotype: One end of the junction varies from germline; a read error may be responsible. CDR3 bases: TGTGCCAGCACCTGGGCCCCGGGGGCGTCCTACGAGCAGTACTTC. Protein: CASTWAPGASYEQYF. This rearrangement joins TRBV5-1 to TRBJ2-7; D tentatively fits TRBD1 or TRBD2 (6 bases each). Looked up from germline, CDR1 is SGHRS and CDR2 is YFSETQ. The CDR3 contains 15 residues. Full variable domain (outside the CDR3, taken from reference TRBV5-1 and TRBJ2-7): KAGVTQTPRYLIKTRGQQVTLSCSPISGHRSVSWYQQTPGQGLQFLFEYFSETQRNKGNFPGRFSGRQFSNSRSEMNVSTLELGDSALYLCASTWAPGASYEQYFGPGTRLTVT.

V usage is TRBV5-1 and J usage is TRBJ2-2; D not certain. Trimming removed 2 bases from V and 9 bases from J, with 14 bases in between. This CDR3 has 14 amino acids. Germline values: CDR1 SGHRS, CDR2 YFSETQ. Written as DNA, the CDR3 is TGCGCCAGCAGCTTCACTCGCTCCGATCGGGAGCTGTTTTTT. This sequence encodes CASSFTRSDRELFF.

J is TRBJ2-7 and V is TRBV20-1; TRBD1 is a possible D gene (6 bases). Deletions cut 4 bases from V and 4 bases from J, with 14 bases between. Germline V gives CDR1 DFQATT, CDR2 SNEGSKA (reference sequence). The CDR3 loop spans 13 amino acids. The CDR3, as DNA: TGCAGTGCTACGCCGGGGACACTATACGAGCAGTACTTC. This encodes CSATPGTLYEQYF.

V and J are TRBV19 and TRBJ2-7, with D perhaps TRBD1 (5 bases). The length of the CDR3 is 13 residues. V lost 7 bases and J 5 bases, leaving 15 bases between the germline ends. From germline, CDR1 is LNHDA and CDR2 SQIVND (reference sequence). CDR3 loop: CASKGTGWDEQYF. CDR3 DNA sequence: TGTGCCAGTAAGGGAACAGGCTGGGACGAGCAGTACTTC.

This clonotype was picked up a small number of times. The chain carries TRBV6-1 and TRBJ2-3; D may match TRBD1 or TRBD2 (7 bases each). From germline, CDR1 is MNHNS and CDR2 SASEGT. V lost 1 base and J 4 bases, leaving 12 bases between the germline ends. The CDR3 is 15 amino acids. DNA of the CDR3: TGTGCCAGCAGTGAAGGGGGAGGGGGCCCAGATACGCAGTATTTT. Translated, it gives CASSEGGGGPDTQYF.

This clonotype occurred once. The rearrangement joins TRBV9 to TRBJ2-1, with 12 bases aligning to TRBD2. The CDR3 runs 17 residues. The germline V gene encodes CDR1 SGDLS and CDR2 YYNGEE. V gave up 2 bases and J gave up 0 bases; unmatched junction bases: 3. Written as DNA, the CDR3 is TGTGCCAGCAGCGTTACTAGCGGGGGGTACTCCTACAATGAGCAGTTCTTC. This sequence encodes CASSVTSGGYSYNEQFF.

This clonotype was recorded a few times. The V and J genes are TRBV20-1 and TRBJ1-1, with D possibly TRBD1 on 5 matching bases. Germline CDR1 is DFQATT and CDR2 is SNEGSKA (reference sequence). The CDR3 spans 14 residues. Deletions cut 3 bases from V and 3 bases from J, with 14 bases between. The CDR3 DNA sequence: TGCAGTGCTAGGGGAAGGGGATTTGACACTGAAGCTTTCTTT. Encoded protein: CSARGRGFDTEAFF.

A few counts support this clonotype. The chain has TRBV20-1 and TRBJ2-7; 7 bases match TRBD2. Germline V gives CDR1 DFQATT, CDR2 SNEGSKA (reference sequence). V shed 4 bases and J 2 bases; nucleotides not matched to a gene: 8. The CDR3 loop spans 14 amino acids. CDR3 in DNA: TGCAGTGCTATTGCGGGAGACGGGACCTACGAGCAGTACTTC. It yields the protein CSAIAGDGTYEQYF.

The rearrangement uses TRBV5-1 and TRBJ2-7; D ambiguous. Germline V lookup: CDR1 SGHRS, CDR2 YFSETQ. This CDR3 spans 15 amino acids. Trimming took 0 bases from V and 0 from J, leaving 10 bases between them. CDR3 protein: CASSLVPVNSYEQYF. The DNA for the CDR3 is TGCGCCAGCAGCTTGGTTCCAGTGAACTCCTACGAGCAGTACTTC.